Listed below are T cell receptor beta chains from one sample, sequenced in a study of T cell responses to AZD1222 COVID-19 vaccine. The assay was immunoSEQ multiplex PCR, and TCRdb's table has in-frame clones only and misses some. The table records 150,000 to 200,000 clones, over 80% of them present only once. Sequencing was performed on peripheral blood, taken 28 days after the second dose of the MenACWY control vaccine. The receptor source for this set is an adult who received the MenACWY meningococcal vaccine as a control. CDR3s include the opening cysteine and the closing phenylalanine or tryptophan. Fields, in order: D gene, J gene, V gene, clone size, CDR3 protein, CDR3 DNA. The D gene is left open where the match is weak. Clone size appears in some rows only: once, few, many, or a class for an expanded clone.

. TRBJ1-4 TRBV6-2/TRBV6-3 . CASSTGRTNEKLFF TGTGCCAGCAGTACCGGACGAACTAATGAAAAACTGTTTTTT
TRBD1 TRBJ1-6 TRBV19 . CASSQRTGNSPLHF TGTGCCAGTAGTCAAAGGACAGGGAATTCACCCCTCCACTTT
TRBD2 TRBJ2-7 TRBV30 . CAWSAGRGAYEQYF TGTGCCTGGAGCGCCGGGCGGGGGGCCTACGAGCAGTACTTC
TRBD1 TRBJ2-3 TRBV5-4 . CASSPRDRAGGRDTQYF TGTGCCAGCAGCCCCCGGGACAGGGCTGGGGGGAGAGATACGCAGTATTTT
TRBD1 TRBJ2-3 TRBV5-1 . CASSLSGTGGGDTQYF TGCGCCAGCAGCTTATCCGGGACAGGGGGCGGGGATACGCAGTATTTT
. TRBJ2-7 TRBV5-4 . CASNLGVGEQYF TGTGCCAGCAACCTCGGAGTTGGCGAGCAGTACTTC
. TRBJ1-1 TRBV7-3 . CASSLTRNTEAFF TGTGCCAGCAGCTTAACCAGGAACACTGAAGCTTTCTTT
TRBD1 TRBJ2-5 TRBV19 . CASSISGTGGWETQYF TGTGCCAGTAGTATCTCCGGGACAGGGGGCTGGGAGACCCAGTACTTC
. TRBJ2-2 TRBV2 once CASSPMDTGELFF TGTGCCAGCAGCCCGATGGACACCGGGGAGCTGTTTTTT
. TRBJ2-3 TRBV7-2 . CASSLVGGADTQYF TGTGCCAGCAGCTTAGTGGGGGGCGCAGATACGCAGTATTTT
TRBD1 TRBJ1-2 TRBV6-5 few CASRTGTGIDGYTF TGTGCCAGCAGAACTGGGACAGGGATAGATGGCTACACCTTC
. TRBJ2-3 TRBV7-2 . CASSLAIHRNTDTQYF TGTGCCAGCAGCTTAGCGATACACAGGAACACAGATACGCAGTATTTT
. TRBJ2-5 TRBV6-5 . CATNGRGWQTQYF TGTGCCACCAACGGCAGGGGCTGGCAGACCCAGTACTTC
TRBD1 TRBJ1-2 TRBV7-9 . CASSAGQGGYTF TGTGCCAGCAGCGCCGGACAGGGAGGCTACACCTTC
. TRBJ1-1 TRBV6-5 few CASSYSRGTEAFF TGTGCCAGCAGTTACTCGAGGGGCACTGAAGCTTTCTTT
. TRBJ1-2 TRBV12-3/TRBV12-4 . CASSLRQGYGYTF TGTGCCAGCAGTTTGCGGCAGGGGTACGGCTACACCTTC
. TRBJ1-5 TRBV18 . CASSPRRDQPQHF TGTGCCAGCTCACCTCGCAGGGATCAGCCCCAGCATTTT
TRBD1 TRBJ1-5 TRBV27 . CASSSSGQSNQPQHF TGTGCCAGCAGTTCGTCGGGACAGAGCAATCAGCCCCAGCATTTT